These 14 T cell receptor beta chains originate from one sample sequenced in a study of CD8+CD57+ T cells in acquired aplastic anemia. Sequencing was done on patients that had shown CD8+CD57+ cell expansion by flow cytometry. It was genomic DNA that served as the template for profiling TCR beta VDJ and CDR3. TCRdb re-called the reads with MiXCR, one entry per CDR3 protein. The sample consists of about 200,000 distinct CDR3 sequences, roughly 50% of them appearing once. The sample consisted of sorted CD4+, CD8+, or CD8+CD57+ T cells (not recorded which) from PBMCs. The receptors were sampled from a human donor with aplastic anemia.

This clonotype was counted many times. The rearrangement uses TRBV5-6 and TRBJ2-3, with 9 bases identical to TRBD1. J gave up 5 bases and V 2 bases, and 9 bases lay outside the gene matches. This CDR3 has 16 amino acids. Per germline, CDR1 SGHDT and CDR2 YYEEEE. The DNA for the CDR3 is TGTGCCAGCAGCTTCGGTGGGGGACAGGGAGAAGATACGCAGTATTTT. Translating it yields CASSFGGGQGEDTQYF.

This CDR3 reads CASSGRTGGGEQYF. The CDR3 DNA is TGCGCCAGCAGTGGTAGGACAGGGGGCGGCGAGCAGTACTTC. The chain joins TRBV10-2 to TRBJ2-7, with 11 bases matching TRBD1. The V gene's germline CDR1 is WSHSY and CDR2 SAAADI. Germline trimming cut 4 bases from V and 6 bases from J; bases unmatched to any gene: 5. The CDR3 is 14 amino acids.

The gene calls are TRBV30 and TRBJ2-3; D gene ambiguous. Germline CDR1 and CDR2: GTSNPN and SVGIG (reference sequence). There are 13 residues in the CDR3. The germline V and J ends were trimmed by 2 bases and 5 bases, with 11 bases remaining between them. In DNA, the CDR3 is TGTGCCTGGAGTTCTTGGGTGGGAGATACGCAGTATTTT. It encodes CAWSSWVGDTQYF.

V usage is TRBV7-2 and J usage is TRBJ2-7; 7 bases map to TRBD1. CDR1 is SGHTA and CDR2 is FQGNSA in the germline V gene. The CDR3 is 15 residues long. V lost 5 bases to trimming and J lost 2 bases; unmatched junction nucleotides: 9. The CDR3 nucleotides read TGTGCCAGCAGCCCCGAACCCACAGGGGCCTACGAGCAGTACTTC. This encodes CASSPEPTGAYEQYF.

The rearrangement uses TRBV19 and TRBJ2-2, with 7 positions matching TRBD2. Germline V gives CDR1 LNHDA, CDR2 SQIVND (reference sequence). The length of the CDR3 is 16 residues. V shed 7 bases, J shed 0 bases, and the junction held 8 bases outside the gene matches. The CDR3 loop reads CASMPTGRTNTGELFF. CDR3 DNA sequence: TGTGCCAGTATGCCCACCGGGAGGACGAACACCGGGGAGCTGTTTTTT.

This clonotype occurred many times. The V call is TRBV12-3 or TRBV12-4, the J call TRBJ1-1, with D possibly TRBD1 on 5 matching bases. Trimming stripped 6 bases from V and 1 base from J, with 9 bases between. The CDR3 is made up of 13 amino acids. In DNA form, the CDR3 reads TGTGCCAGCAGACAGGATTGGAACACTGAAGCTTTCTTT. It codes for CASRQDWNTEAFF.

V usage is TRBV19 and J usage is TRBJ2-5; 7 bases align to TRBD1. The DNA end favors TRBJ2-1, so the J call may be wrong. This CDR3 is 15 amino acids long. CDR1 LNHDA and CDR2 SQIVND come from the germline V gene (reference sequence). CDR3 nucleotides: TGTGCCAGTGTAACTCAGGGGGACTCCTACAATGAGCAGTTCTTC. Its protein product is CASVTQGDSYNEQFF.

This clonotype was detected only a few times. This chain uses TRBV12-3 or TRBV12-4 with TRBJ2-7, with 7 bases matching TRBD2. This CDR3 has 13 amino acids. Trimming cost V 5 bases and J 2 bases; bases outside gene matches: 3. The CDR3 reads CASSPRGAYEQYF. Here the CDR3 DNA reads TGTGCCAGCAGTCCCCGGGGGGCCTACGAGCAGTACTTC.

This clonotype was observed many times. The chain is built from TRBV3-1 and TRBJ1-1, with TRBD1 as a possible D gene (5 bases). Germline V gene sequence: CDR1 LGHDT, CDR2 YNNKEL (reference sequence). The V gene lost 3 bases and the J gene lost 5 bases, with 10 bases spanning the gap. CDR3 length equals 13 residues. The CDR3 here is CASSQGGRTEAFF. The DNA of the CDR3 is TGTGCCAGCAGCCAGGGGGGGAGGACTGAAGCTTTCTTT.

This clonotype came up many times. The chain has TRBV12-3 or TRBV12-4 and TRBJ2-5; no firm D call. The CDR3 totals 14 residues. V was cut by 6 bases and J by 3 bases, with 14 bases left in between. CDR3 in amino acids: CASSPTEQEETQYF. The CDR3 DNA is TGTGCCAGCAGCCCCACTGAGCAGGAAGAGACCCAGTACTTC.

The chain recombines TRBV6-1 with TRBJ2-3, with D unclear. V was cut by 3 bases and J by 4 bases, with 8 bases left in between. CDR1 is MNHNS, CDR2 SASEGT, per germline. This CDR3 has 13 residues. The CDR3 DNA reads as TGTGCCAGCAGTGAGGCGGCCTCAGATACGCAGTATTTT. As protein: CASSEAASDTQYF.

J is TRBJ2-7 and V is TRBV7-8; 12 bases line up with TRBD1. The CDR3 loop spans 14 amino acids. Germline V gives CDR1 SGHVS, CDR2 FQNEAQ. The J segment lost 6 bases and the V segment lost 5 bases, leaving 5 bases of the junction unmatched. CDR3 residues: CASSIRDRGPEQYF. DNA for the CDR3: TGTGCCAGCAGCATCCGGGACAGGGGGCCCGAGCAGTACTTC.

This clonotype was detected ten times or more. The CDR3 region has the DNA TGTGCCAGCAGCTTCAAGGGAAGCTCCTACGAGCAGTACTTC. Translating it yields CASSFKGSSYEQYF. The J gene is TRBJ2-7, the V gene TRBV11-2; D unclear. V shed 3 bases and J shed 0 bases, with 9 bases lying between them. The CDR3 extends over 14 amino acids. Germline V lookup: CDR1 SGHAT, CDR2 FQNNGV.

The chain carries TRBV10-3 and TRBJ1-1, with TRBD1 matching 7 bases. V trimming: 2 bases; J trimming: 11 bases; junction bases outside the gene matches: 8. Germline V lookup: CDR1 ENHRY, CDR2 SYGVKD. This CDR3 has 13 residues. The CDR3 region has the DNA TGTGCCATCAGTGAGAGCCGACAGGGAGCCGCTTTCTTT. It codes for CAISESRQGAAFF.